This T cell receptor (beta chain) was captured by sequencing in a study of OX40 agonist ivuxolimab in advanced cancers. Per the germline V gene, CDR1 is SGHAT and CDR2 is FQNNGV. V lost 0 bases and J 8 bases, leaving 8 bases between the germline ends. The CDR3 loop spans 13 amino acids. Data came from immunoSEQ multiplex PCR; TCRdb stores just in-frame clones and leaves some out. The table shows around 77,000 clones, with 80% to 90% occurring only once. The material sequenced was CD4+ or CD8+ T cells sorted from blood, taken in a trial of the OX40 agonist ivuxolimab. V is TRBV11-2 and J is TRBJ2-1; no clear D gene. The sequence was obtained from an adult with an advanced solid tumor such as melanoma, head and neck, liver or kidney cancer. CDR3 loop: CASSLDLSDEQFF. The CDR3 nucleotides are TGTGCCAGCAGCTTAGATCTGTCGGATGAGCAGTTCTTC.